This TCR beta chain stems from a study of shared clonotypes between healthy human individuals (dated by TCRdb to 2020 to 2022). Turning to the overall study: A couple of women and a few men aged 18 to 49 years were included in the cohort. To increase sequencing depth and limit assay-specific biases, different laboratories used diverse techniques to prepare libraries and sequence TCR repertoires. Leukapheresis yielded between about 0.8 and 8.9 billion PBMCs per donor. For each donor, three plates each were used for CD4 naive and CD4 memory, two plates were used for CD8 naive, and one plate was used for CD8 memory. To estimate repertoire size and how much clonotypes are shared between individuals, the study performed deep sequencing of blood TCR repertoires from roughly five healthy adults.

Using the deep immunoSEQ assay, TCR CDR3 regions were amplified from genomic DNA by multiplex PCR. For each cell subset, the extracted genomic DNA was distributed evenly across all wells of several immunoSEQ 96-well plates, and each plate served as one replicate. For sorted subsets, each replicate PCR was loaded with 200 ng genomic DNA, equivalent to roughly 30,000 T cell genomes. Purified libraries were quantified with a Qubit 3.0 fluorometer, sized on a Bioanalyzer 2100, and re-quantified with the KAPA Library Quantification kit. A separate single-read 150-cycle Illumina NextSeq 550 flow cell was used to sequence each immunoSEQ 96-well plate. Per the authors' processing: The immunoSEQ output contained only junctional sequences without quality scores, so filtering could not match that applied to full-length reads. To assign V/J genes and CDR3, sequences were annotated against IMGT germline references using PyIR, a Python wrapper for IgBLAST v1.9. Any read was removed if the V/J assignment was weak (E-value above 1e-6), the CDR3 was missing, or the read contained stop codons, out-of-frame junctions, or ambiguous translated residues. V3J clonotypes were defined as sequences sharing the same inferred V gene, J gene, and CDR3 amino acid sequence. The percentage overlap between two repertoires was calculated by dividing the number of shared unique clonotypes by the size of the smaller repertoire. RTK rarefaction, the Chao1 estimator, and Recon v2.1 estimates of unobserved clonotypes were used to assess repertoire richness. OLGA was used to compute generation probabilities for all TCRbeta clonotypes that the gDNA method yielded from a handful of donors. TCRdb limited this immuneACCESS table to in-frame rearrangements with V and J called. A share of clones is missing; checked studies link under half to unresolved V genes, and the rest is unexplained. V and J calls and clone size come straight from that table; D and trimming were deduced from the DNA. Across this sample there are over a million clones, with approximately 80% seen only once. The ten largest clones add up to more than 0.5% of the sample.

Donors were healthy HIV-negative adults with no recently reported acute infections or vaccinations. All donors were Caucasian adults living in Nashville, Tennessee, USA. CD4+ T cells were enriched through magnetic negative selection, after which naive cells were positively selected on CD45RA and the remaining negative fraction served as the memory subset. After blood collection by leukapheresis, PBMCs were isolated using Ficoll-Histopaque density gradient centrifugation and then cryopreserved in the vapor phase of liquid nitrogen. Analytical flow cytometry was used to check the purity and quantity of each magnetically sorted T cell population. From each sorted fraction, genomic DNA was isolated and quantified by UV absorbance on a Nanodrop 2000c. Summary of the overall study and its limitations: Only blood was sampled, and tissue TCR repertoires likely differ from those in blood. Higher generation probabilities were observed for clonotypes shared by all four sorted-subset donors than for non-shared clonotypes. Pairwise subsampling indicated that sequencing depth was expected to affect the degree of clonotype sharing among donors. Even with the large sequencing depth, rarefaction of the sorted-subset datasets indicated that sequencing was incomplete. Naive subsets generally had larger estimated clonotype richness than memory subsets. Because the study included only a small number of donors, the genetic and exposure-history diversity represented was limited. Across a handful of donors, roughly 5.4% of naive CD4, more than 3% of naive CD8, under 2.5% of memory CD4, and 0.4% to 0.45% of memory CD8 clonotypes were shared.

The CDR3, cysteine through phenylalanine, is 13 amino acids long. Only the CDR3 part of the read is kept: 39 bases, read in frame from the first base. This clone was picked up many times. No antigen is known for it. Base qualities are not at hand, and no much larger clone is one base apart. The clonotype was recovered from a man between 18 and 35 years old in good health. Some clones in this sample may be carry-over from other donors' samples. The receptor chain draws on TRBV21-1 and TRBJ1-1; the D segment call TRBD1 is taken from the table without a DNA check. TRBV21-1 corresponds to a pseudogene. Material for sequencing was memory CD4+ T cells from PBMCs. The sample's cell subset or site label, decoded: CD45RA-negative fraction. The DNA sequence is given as TGTGCCAGCCTGGGACAGGAAAACACTGAAGCTTTCTTT. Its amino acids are CASLGQENTEAFF.